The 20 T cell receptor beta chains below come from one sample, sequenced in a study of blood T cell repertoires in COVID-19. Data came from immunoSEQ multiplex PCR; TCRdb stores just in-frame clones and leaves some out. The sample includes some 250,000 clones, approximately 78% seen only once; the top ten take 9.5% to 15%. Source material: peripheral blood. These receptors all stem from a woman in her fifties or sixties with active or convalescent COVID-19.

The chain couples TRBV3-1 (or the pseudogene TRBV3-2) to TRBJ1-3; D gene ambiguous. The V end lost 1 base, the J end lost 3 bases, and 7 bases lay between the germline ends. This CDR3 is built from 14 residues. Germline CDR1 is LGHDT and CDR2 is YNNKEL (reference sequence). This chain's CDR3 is CASSQGANGNTIYF. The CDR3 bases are TGTGCCAGCAGCCAAGGGGCGAATGGAAACACCATATATTTT.

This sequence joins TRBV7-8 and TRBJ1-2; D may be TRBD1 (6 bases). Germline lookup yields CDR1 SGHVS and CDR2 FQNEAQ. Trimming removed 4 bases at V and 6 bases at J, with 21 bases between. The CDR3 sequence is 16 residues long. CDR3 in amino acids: CASSSFRTEGAHGYTF. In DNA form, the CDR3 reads TGTGCCAGCAGCTCATTCCGGACAGAAGGGGCCCATGGCTACACCTTC. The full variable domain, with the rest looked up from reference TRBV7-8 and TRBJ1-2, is GAGVSQSPRYKVAKRGQDVALRCDPISGHVSLFWYQQALGQGPEFLTYFQNEAQLDKSGLPSDRFFAERPEGSVSTLKIQRTQQEDSAVYLCASSSFRTEGAHGYTFGSGTRLTVV.

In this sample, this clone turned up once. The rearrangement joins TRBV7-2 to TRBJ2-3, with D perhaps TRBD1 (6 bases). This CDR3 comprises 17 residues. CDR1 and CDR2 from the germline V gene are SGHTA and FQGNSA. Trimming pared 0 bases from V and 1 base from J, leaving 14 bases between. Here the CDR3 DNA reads TGTGCCAGCAGCTTAGCGGGGGCCGGAAGTGGCACAGATACGCAGTATTTT. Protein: CASSLAGAGSGTDTQYF.

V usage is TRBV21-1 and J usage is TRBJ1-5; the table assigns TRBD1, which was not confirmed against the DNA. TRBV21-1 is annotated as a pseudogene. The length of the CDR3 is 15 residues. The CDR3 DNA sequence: TGTGCCAGCACCCCGGGACACCATAGCAATCAGCCCCAGCATTTT. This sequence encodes CASTPGHHSNQPQHF.

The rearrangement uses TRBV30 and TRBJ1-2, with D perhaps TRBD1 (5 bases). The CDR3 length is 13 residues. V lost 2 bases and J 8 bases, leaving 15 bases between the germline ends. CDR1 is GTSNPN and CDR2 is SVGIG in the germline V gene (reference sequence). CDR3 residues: CAWSFFDGGGYTF. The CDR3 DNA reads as TGTGCCTGGAGTTTCTTCGACGGGGGGGGCTACACCTTC.

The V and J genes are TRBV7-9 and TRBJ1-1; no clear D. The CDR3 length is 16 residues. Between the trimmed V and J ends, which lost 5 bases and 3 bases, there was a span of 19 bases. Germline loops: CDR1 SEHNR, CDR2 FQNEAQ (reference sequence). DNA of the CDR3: TGTGCCAGCAGCCCCCCATGGGGAGGTTGGGACACTGAAGCTTTCTTT. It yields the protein CASSPPWGGWDTEAFF.

CDR3 DNA sequence: TGCGCCAGCAGACCCTTTAGCAACTATGGCTACACCTTC. Amino acid sequence: CASRPFSNYGYTF. The chain uses TRBV5-1 and TRBJ1-2; no reliable D call. The CDR3 runs 13 residues. V was shortened by 5 bases and J by 2 bases, with 10 bases between the two germline ends. Germline CDR1 is SGHRS and CDR2 is YFSETQ. The complete variable domain, with remaining parts taken from reference TRBV5-1 and TRBJ1-2, reads KAGVTQTPRYLIKTRGQQVTLSCSPISGHRSVSWYQQTPGQGLQFLFEYFSETQRNKGNFPGRFSGRQFSNSRSEMNVSTLELGDSALYLCASRPFSNYGYTFGSGTRLTVV.

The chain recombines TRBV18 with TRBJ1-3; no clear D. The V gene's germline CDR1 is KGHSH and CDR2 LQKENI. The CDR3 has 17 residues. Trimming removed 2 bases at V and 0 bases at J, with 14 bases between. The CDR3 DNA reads TGTGCCAGCTCACCATTCTCAGCGGTTGGCTCTGGAAACACCATATATTTT. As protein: CASSPFSAVGSGNTIYF.

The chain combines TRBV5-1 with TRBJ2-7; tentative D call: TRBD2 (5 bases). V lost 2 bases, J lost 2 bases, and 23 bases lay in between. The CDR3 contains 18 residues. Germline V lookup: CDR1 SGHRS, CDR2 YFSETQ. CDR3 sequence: CASSFSTSSGILTYEQYF. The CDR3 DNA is TGCGCCAGCAGCTTTTCCACTTCCTCGGGGATTCTTACCTACGAGCAGTACTTC.

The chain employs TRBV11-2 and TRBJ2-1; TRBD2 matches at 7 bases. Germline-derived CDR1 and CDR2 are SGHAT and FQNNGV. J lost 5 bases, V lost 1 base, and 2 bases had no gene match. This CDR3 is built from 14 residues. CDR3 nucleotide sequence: TGTGCCAGCAGCTTAGGACTAGCTAACAATGAGCAGTTCTTC. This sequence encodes CASSLGLANNEQFF.

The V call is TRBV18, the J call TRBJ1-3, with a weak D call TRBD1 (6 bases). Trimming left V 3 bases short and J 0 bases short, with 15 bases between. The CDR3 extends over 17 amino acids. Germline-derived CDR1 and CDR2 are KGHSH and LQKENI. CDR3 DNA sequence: TGTGCCAGCTCACCCCGACAGGTACTTACCTCTGGAAACACCATATATTTT. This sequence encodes CASSPRQVLTSGNTIYF.

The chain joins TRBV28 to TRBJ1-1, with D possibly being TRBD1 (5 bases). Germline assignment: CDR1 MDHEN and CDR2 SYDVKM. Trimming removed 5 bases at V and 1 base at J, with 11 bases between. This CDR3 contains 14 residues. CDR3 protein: CASSTGGENTEAFF. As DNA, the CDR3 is TGTGCCAGCAGTACGGGAGGGGAGAACACTGAAGCTTTCTTT.

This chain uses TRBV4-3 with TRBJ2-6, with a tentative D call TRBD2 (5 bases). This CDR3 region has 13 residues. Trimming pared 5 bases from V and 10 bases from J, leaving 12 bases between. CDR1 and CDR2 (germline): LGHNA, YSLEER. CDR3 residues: CASSGSRDNVLTF. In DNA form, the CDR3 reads TGCGCCAGCAGCGGTTCCCGGGATAACGTCCTGACTTTC.

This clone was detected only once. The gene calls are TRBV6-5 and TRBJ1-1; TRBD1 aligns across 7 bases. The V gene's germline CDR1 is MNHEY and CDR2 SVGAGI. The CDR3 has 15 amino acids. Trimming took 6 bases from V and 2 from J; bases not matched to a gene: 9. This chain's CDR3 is CASSALAGGNTEAFF. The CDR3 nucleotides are TGTGCCAGCAGCGCGTTGGCAGGGGGAAACACTGAAGCTTTCTTT.

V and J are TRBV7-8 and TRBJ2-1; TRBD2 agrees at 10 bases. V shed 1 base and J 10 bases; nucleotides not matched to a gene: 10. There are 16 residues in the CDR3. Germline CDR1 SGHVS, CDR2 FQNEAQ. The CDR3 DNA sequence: TGTGCCAGCAGCTTAGGATCCAGCGGGGGGGCAAAGGAGCAGTTCTTC. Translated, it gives CASSLGSSGGAKEQFF. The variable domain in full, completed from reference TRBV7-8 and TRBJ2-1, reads GAGVSQSPRYKVAKRGQDVALRCDPISGHVSLFWYQQALGQGPEFLTYFQNEAQLDKSGLPSDRFFAERPEGSVSTLKIQRTQQEDSAVYLCASSLGSSGGAKEQFFGPGTRLTVL.

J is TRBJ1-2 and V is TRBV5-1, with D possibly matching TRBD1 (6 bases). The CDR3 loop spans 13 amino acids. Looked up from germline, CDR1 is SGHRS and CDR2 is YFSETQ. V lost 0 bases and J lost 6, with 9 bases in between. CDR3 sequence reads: CASSLAEGDGYTF. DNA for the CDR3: TGCGCCAGCAGCTTGGCCGAGGGGGATGGCTACACCTTC.

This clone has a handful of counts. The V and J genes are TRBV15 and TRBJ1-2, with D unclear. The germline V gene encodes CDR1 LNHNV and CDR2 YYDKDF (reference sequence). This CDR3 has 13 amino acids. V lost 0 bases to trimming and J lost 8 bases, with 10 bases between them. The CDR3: CATSRDKSRGYTF. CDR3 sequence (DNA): TGTGCCACCAGCAGAGATAAGAGCCGCGGCTACACCTTC.

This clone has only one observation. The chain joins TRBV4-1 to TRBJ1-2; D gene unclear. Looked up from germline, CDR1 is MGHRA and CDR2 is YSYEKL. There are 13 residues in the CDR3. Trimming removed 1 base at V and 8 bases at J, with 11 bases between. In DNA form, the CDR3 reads TGCGCCAGCAGCCAAGTTTACCTGGGCGGCTACACCTTC. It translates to CASSQVYLGGYTF.

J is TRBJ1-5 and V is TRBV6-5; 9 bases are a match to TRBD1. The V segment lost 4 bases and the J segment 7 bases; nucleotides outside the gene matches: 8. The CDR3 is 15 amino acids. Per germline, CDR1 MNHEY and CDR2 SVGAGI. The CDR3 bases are TGTGCCAGCAGTTCCCGGGACAGGGTATTCCAGCCCCAGCATTTT. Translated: CASSSRDRVFQPQHF.

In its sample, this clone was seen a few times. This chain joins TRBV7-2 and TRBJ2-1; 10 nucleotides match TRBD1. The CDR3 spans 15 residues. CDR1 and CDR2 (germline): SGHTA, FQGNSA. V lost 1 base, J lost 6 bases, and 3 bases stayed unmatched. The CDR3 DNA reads TGTGCCAGCAGCTTAGGGGGGACAGGGGCCAATGAGCAGTTCTTC. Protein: CASSLGGTGANEQFF.